The rows below give T cell receptor beta chains drawn from one sample of a study of PD-1 blockade in classical Hodgkin lymphoma. Sequenced by immunoSEQ multiplex PCR; TCRdb stores in-frame clones only, minus some. The sample comprises 42,000 or so clones, approximately 86% of which are singletons, and approximately 6% rests with the top ten. The input for sequencing was peripheral blood mononuclear cells (PBMCs), taken before the second cycle of nivolumab. The receptors stem from a human donor with classical Hodgkin lymphoma. Both conserved end residues are part of each CDR3. The D gene is left open where the match is weak.

CDR3 protein: CASSFQGNYGYTF; V gene: TRBV5-6; J gene: TRBJ1-2; D gene: NA
CDR3 protein: CAIREQGSGANVLTF; V gene: TRBV10-3; J gene: TRBJ2-6; D gene: NA
CDR3 protein: CASSTGTGVHEQYF; V gene: TRBV19; J gene: TRBJ2-7; D gene: TRBD1
CDR3 protein: CASRLVSGGELFF; V gene: TRBV5-1; J gene: TRBJ2-2; D gene: NA
CDR3 protein: CASSLGQGEKLFF; V gene: TRBV18; J gene: TRBJ1-4; D gene: TRBD1
CDR3 protein: CASSGDRGREPQHF; V gene: TRBV2; J gene: TRBJ1-5; D gene: TRBD1
CDR3 protein: CASSLGTSGPYEQYF; V gene: TRBV5-1; J gene: TRBJ2-7; D gene: TRBD2
CDR3 protein: CASSMEGLSNQPQHF; V gene: TRBV19; J gene: TRBJ1-5; D gene: NA
CDR3 protein: CASSPLAGDRLAQYF; V gene: TRBV18; J gene: TRBJ2-5; D gene: TRBD2
CDR3 protein: CASSLSGGLAGEETQYF; V gene: TRBV7-6; J gene: TRBJ2-5; D gene: TRBD2
CDR3 protein: CASSLGSWEHEQFF; V gene: TRBV5-6; J gene: TRBJ2-1; D gene: NA
CDR3 protein: CASSLVTGAGTYEQYF; V gene: TRBV5-6; J gene: TRBJ2-7; D gene: TRBD1
CDR3 protein: CASSEVGRSTYGYTF; V gene: TRBV6-8; J gene: TRBJ1-2; D gene: NA
CDR3 protein: CASSIDPWGSSYEQYF; V gene: TRBV19; J gene: TRBJ2-7; D gene: NA
CDR3 protein: CASSLEAANTEAFF; V gene: TRBV7-6; J gene: TRBJ1-1; D gene: NA
CDR3 protein: CASSLSRGTGVYEQYF; V gene: TRBV7-2; J gene: TRBJ2-7; D gene: NA
CDR3 protein: CASSERGGSYGYTF; V gene: TRBV2; J gene: TRBJ1-2; D gene: NA
CDR3 protein: CASSVTGGTGNTIYF; V gene: TRBV7-3; J gene: TRBJ1-3; D gene: TRBD1
CDR3 protein: CASEPSGTDTQYF; V gene: TRBV28; J gene: TRBJ2-3; D gene: NA
CDR3 protein: CASSQVLAQETQYF; V gene: TRBV4-3; J gene: TRBJ2-5; D gene: NA
CDR3 protein: CATRYRDSFNSPLHF; V gene: TRBV10-3; J gene: TRBJ1-6; D gene: TRBD1
CDR3 protein: CATSRDMSVEQYF; V gene: TRBV15; J gene: TRBJ2-7; D gene: NA
CDR3 protein: CASSVGVGMNTGELFF; V gene: TRBV9; J gene: TRBJ2-2; D gene: NA
CDR3 protein: CASSHQRGGPEQFF; V gene: TRBV19; J gene: TRBJ2-1; D gene: TRBD2
CDR3 protein: CASTPAGGGRSGQYF; V gene: TRBV10-2; J gene: TRBJ2-7; D gene: TRBD2
CDR3 protein: CAISGGVDRGPYEQYF; V gene: TRBV10-3; J gene: TRBJ2-7; D gene: TRBD1
CDR3 protein: CASSLESSNQPQHF; V gene: TRBV5-1; J gene: TRBJ1-5; D gene: NA
CDR3 protein: CASSSLGQGYEQYF; V gene: TRBV27; J gene: TRBJ2-7; D gene: TRBD1
CDR3 protein: CASSPSTASYNEQFF; V gene: TRBV9; J gene: TRBJ2-1; D gene: NA
CDR3 protein: CASSPTSGRVDTQYF; V gene: TRBV18; J gene: TRBJ2-3; D gene: TRBD2
CDR3 protein: CASSVTGTVNEKLFF; V gene: TRBV5-1; J gene: TRBJ1-4; D gene: NA
CDR3 protein: CASSLISGGAGTGELFF; V gene: TRBV28; J gene: TRBJ2-2; D gene: NA
CDR3 protein: CASSQDWSDTQYF; V gene: TRBV4-2; J gene: TRBJ2-3; D gene: NA
CDR3 protein: CASSPTDGPGTEAFF; V gene: TRBV4-1; J gene: TRBJ1-1; D gene: NA
CDR3 protein: CASAIGGASSYNEQFF; V gene: TRBV7-3; J gene: TRBJ2-1; D gene: NA
CDR3 protein: CASSEQSGGGQETQYF; V gene: TRBV2; J gene: TRBJ2-5; D gene: TRBD2
CDR3 protein: CAISPAGQQYF; V gene: TRBV10-3; J gene: TRBJ2-3; D gene: TRBD2
CDR3 protein: CASSSTTNTGELFF; V gene: TRBV7-6; J gene: TRBJ2-2; D gene: NA
CDR3 protein: CASSENRFGYTF; V gene: TRBV6-1; J gene: TRBJ1-2; D gene: NA
CDR3 protein: CASSLGSQETQYF; V gene: TRBV5-1; J gene: TRBJ2-5; D gene: NA
CDR3 protein: CASSLGTGLEAFF; V gene: TRBV27; J gene: TRBJ1-1; D gene: TRBD1
CDR3 protein: CASSLGGVGWETQYF; V gene: TRBV11-2; J gene: TRBJ2-5; D gene: NA
CDR3 protein: CASSLGLAGYEQYF; V gene: TRBV28; J gene: TRBJ2-7; D gene: TRBD2
CDR3 protein: CASSIAETQYF; V gene: TRBV19; J gene: TRBJ2-5; D gene: NA
CDR3 protein: CASSSTGRPSYNEQFF; V gene: TRBV7-3; J gene: TRBJ2-1; D gene: TRBD1
CDR3 protein: CASSSERNSYEQYF; V gene: TRBV7-9; J gene: TRBJ2-7; D gene: NA
CDR3 protein: CASSPLEGYEQYF; V gene: TRBV18; J gene: TRBJ2-7; D gene: NA
CDR3 protein: CASSEAVSLGTQYF; V gene: TRBV6-1; J gene: TRBJ2-5; D gene: NA
CDR3 protein: CASSLGGGYNEQFF; V gene: TRBV7-9; J gene: TRBJ2-1; D gene: NA
CDR3 protein: CASSQGLGGYEQYF; V gene: TRBV19; J gene: TRBJ2-7; D gene: NA
CDR3 protein: CASRGYEQYF; V gene: TRBV10-1; J gene: TRBJ2-7; D gene: NA
CDR3 protein: CASSLRTGIDTQYF; V gene: TRBV27; J gene: TRBJ2-3; D gene: TRBD1
CDR3 protein: CASSLVTGAGNTIYF; V gene: TRBV7-2; J gene: TRBJ1-3; D gene: TRBD1
CDR3 protein: CSVARAGGSYNEQFF; V gene: TRBV29-1; J gene: TRBJ2-1; D gene: NA
CDR3 protein: CASSPQGQQQYF; V gene: TRBV27; J gene: TRBJ2-7; D gene: NA